This TCR beta chain is from a study of T-cell reconstitution after alpha-beta-depleted transplantation in children. Unique molecular identifiers were built into the TCRbeta library. TCRdb analysed the PCR reads with MiXCR anew, one entry per CDR3 protein. The profile covers a few hundred thousand distinct CDR3 sequences, with about an eighth appearing a single time and 2.2% taken by the ten largest. Broader study findings: Recipient T cells and thymic progenitors that survived gave rise to the high TCRbeta diversity observed at day 60 in some patients. In patients about two months after transplant, alpha-beta T cells reportedly arose from several hundred expanded graft clones. T-cell numbers and diversity, one year after transplant, stemmed largely from T cells that were newly produced.

V lost 4 bases, J lost 5 bases, and 8 bases stayed unmatched. The CDR3 contains 15 residues. This clonotype showed up just a few times. The antigen remains undetermined. The TCR sequence derives from a male patient under 18 who had a stem cell transplant for acute myeloid leukemia, so the T cells may come from the graft donor. The sample was PBMCs, mostly from graft donor cells, taken 360 days after TCRalphabeta/CD19-depleted stem cell transplant. J is TRBJ2-5 and V is TRBV12-3 or TRBV12-4; 9 bases map to TRBD1. The CDR3 region is CASSWPDRGGETQYF. In nucleotides, the CDR3 is TGTGCCAGCAGTTGGCCGGACAGGGGAGGGGAGACCCAGTACTTC.